These 23 T cell receptor beta chains share one sample of origin, sequenced in a study of cytomegalovirus exposure and HLA in healthy donors. Both 60 Vbeta primers and 13 Jbeta primers went into the PCR. TCRdb keeps only in-frame clones here, not all; method: immunoSEQ multiplex PCR. Found here are more than 100,000 clones, 82% of them singletons; the top ten hold about 7.5%. The sequenced material came from PBMCs. The receptors come from a woman aged 50 to 65 in good health and CMV-seropositive.

The chain has TRBV5-5 and TRBJ2-1, with 11 bases matching TRBD1. The germline CDR1 and CDR2 sequences are SGHKS and YYEKEE (reference sequence). The ends lost 4 bases at V and 9 bases at J; junction bases unmatched: 15. This CDR3 is built from 17 residues. DNA of the CDR3: TGTGCCAGCAGCAAGGACAGGGGGCGAATTTTGGCTGGTGAGCAGTTCTTC. Translating it yields CASSKDRGRILAGEQFF. Supplemented by reference TRBV5-5 and TRBJ2-1, the full variable domain reads DAGVTQSPTHLIKTRGQQVTLRCSPISGHKSVSWYQQVLGQGPQFIFQYYEKEERGRGNFPDRFSARQFPNYSSELNVNALLLGDSALYLCASSKDRGRILAGEQFFGPGTRLTVL.

The chain couples TRBV6-1 to TRBJ1-1; D not resolved. This CDR3 is built from 12 residues. V lost 8 bases and J lost 3, with 10 bases in between. In germline, CDR1 is MNHNS, CDR2 SASEGT. In nucleotides, the CDR3 is TGTGCCAGCCGAGCGGGATACACTGAAGCTTTCTTT. It yields the protein CASRAGYTEAFF.

The chain links TRBV5-1 to TRBJ2-5, with 9 bases fitting TRBD1. From germline, CDR1 is SGHRS and CDR2 YFSETQ. This CDR3 has 14 residues. V gave up 5 bases and J gave up 2 bases; unmatched junction bases: 4. This CDR3 reads CASRLTGGQETQYF. The CDR3, as DNA: TGCGCCAGCAGATTGACAGGGGGGCAAGAGACCCAGTACTTC. Drawing the rest from reference TRBV5-1 and TRBJ2-5, the complete variable domain is KAGVTQTPRYLIKTRGQQVTLSCSPISGHRSVSWYQQTPGQGLQFLFEYFSETQRNKGNFPGRFSGRQFSNSRSEMNVSTLELGDSALYLCASRLTGGQETQYFGPGTRLLVL.

This clone was counted a few times. The chain has TRBV11-3 and TRBJ1-2; 7 bases are a match to TRBD1. The junction had 5 bases not matched to a gene; V was cut back by 2 bases and J by 5 bases. CDR3 length: 14 amino acids. Germline V CDR1 and CDR2: SGHNT, YENEEA. CDR3 nucleotide sequence: TGTGCCAGCAGCTTACCGACAGGGTCTTATGGCTACACCTTC. Its translation: CASSLPTGSYGYTF.

The V gene is TRBV5-6, the J gene TRBJ2-1, with D uncertain. The CDR3 has 13 amino acids. The V gene lost 4 bases and the J gene lost 6 bases, with 11 bases spanning the gap. Germline CDR1 SGHDT, CDR2 YYEEEE. CDR3 protein: CASSPDSPNEQFF. The CDR3 bases are TGTGCCAGCAGCCCCGACTCGCCCAATGAGCAGTTCTTC.

The CDR3 region has the DNA TGTGCCAGCAGCCCCCGACTAGCGGAACAAGAGACCCAGTACTTC. Protein sequence: CASSPRLAEQETQYF. The chain joins TRBV7-9 to TRBJ2-5, with 9 nucleotides matching TRBD2. The CDR3 is made up of 15 amino acids. Germline CDR1 and CDR2: SEHNR and FQNEAQ (reference sequence). The V gene end was trimmed by 5 bases and the J gene end by 2 bases; junction bases not matched to a gene: 6. The full variable domain, in which reference TRBV7-9 and TRBJ2-5 provide the parts outside the CDR3, is DTGVSQNPRHKITKRGQNVTFRCDPISEHNRLYWYRQTLGQGPEFLTYFQNEAQLEKSRLLSDRFSAERPKGSFSTLEIQRTEQGDSAMYLCASSPRLAEQETQYFGPGTRLLVL.

The chain is built from TRBV2 and TRBJ2-7; TRBD2 matches 10 bases. The germline CDR1 and CDR2 sequences are SNHLY and FYNNEI. The CDR3 is 14 amino acids. The V segment lost 11 bases and the J segment 2 bases; nucleotides outside the gene matches: 9. The CDR3 here is CAVSSAGGTYEQYF. The CDR3 DNA sequence: TGTGCCGTCTCTTCAGCGGGGGGGACCTACGAGCAGTACTTC.

Here the CDR3 reads CASPRGTGNTIYF. CDR3 DNA sequence: TGTGCCAGCCCTAGAGGTACCGGAAACACCATATATTTT. The V call is TRBV27, the J call TRBJ1-3; D remains ambiguous. The CDR3 contains 13 residues. The germline CDR1 and CDR2 sequences are MNHEY and SMNVEV (reference sequence). The V end was cut by 8 bases, the J end by 4 bases, with 12 bases between.

The V and J genes are TRBV30 and TRBJ2-3, with TRBD2 matching 8 bases. Germline CDR1 GTSNPN, CDR2 SVGIG (reference sequence). The CDR3 consists of 13 residues. Trimming removed 7 bases from V and 4 bases from J; junction bases left unmatched: 7. CDR3 sequence: CAYIWRGADTQYF. The CDR3 DNA reads as TGTGCCTATATCTGGCGGGGGGCAGATACGCAGTATTTT.

The chain couples TRBV27 to TRBJ1-6; the match to TRBD1 covers 8 bases. V lost 5 bases to trimming and J lost 8 bases; unmatched junction nucleotides: 8. This CDR3 is built from 15 residues. Germline CDR1 reads MNHEY; CDR2 reads SMNVEV (reference sequence). The CDR3 protein is CASSKLGTGDSPLHF. Written as DNA, the CDR3 is TGTGCCAGCAGTAAACTAGGGACAGGAGATTCACCCCTCCACTTT.

CDR3 in DNA: TGTGCCAGCAGATCGGTGGCCTACGAGCAGTACTTC. Encoded protein: CASRSVAYEQYF. J is TRBJ2-7 and V is TRBV2; no reliable D call. The V end lost 6 bases, the J end lost 2 bases, and 8 bases lay between the germline ends. This CDR3 is 12 amino acids long. Germline-derived CDR1 and CDR2 are SNHLY and FYNNEI. The entire variable domain, with the rest obtained from reference TRBV2 and TRBJ2-7, is as follows: EPEVTQTPSHQVTQMGQEVILRCVPISNHLYFYWYRQILGQKVEFLVSFYNNEISEKSEIFDDQFSVERPDGSNFTLKIRSTKLEDSAMYFCASRSVAYEQYFGPGTRLTVT.

The chain carries TRBV4-1 and TRBJ1-4; D remains unclear. The CDR3 is made up of 14 amino acids. The germline gives CDR1 MGHRA, CDR2 YSYEKL. The germline V and J ends were trimmed by 0 bases and 10 bases, with 12 bases remaining between them. The CDR3 DNA reads as TGCGCCAGCAGCCAAGACAGGTACCTCGGAAAACTGTTTTTT. Amino acids: CASSQDRYLGKLFF.

CDR3 in DNA: TGCAGTGCTTCAGCGGGAAATGGCTACACCTTC. Protein sequence: CSASAGNGYTF. This sequence joins TRBV20-1 and TRBJ1-2; D is unresolved. The CDR3 length is 11 residues. Germline V gene data show CDR1 as DFQATT and CDR2 as SNEGSKA (reference sequence). V shed 5 bases and J shed 6 bases, with 10 bases lying between them.

This clone has more than one count but fewer than ten. The genes are TRBV6-6 and TRBJ1-4, with 9 nucleotides matching TRBD1. The germline CDR1 and CDR2 sequences are MNHNY and SVGAGI (reference sequence). There are 15 residues in the CDR3. V shed 5 bases, J shed 4 bases, and the junction held 5 bases outside the gene matches. The CDR3: CASSRGQGLNEKLFF. The DNA for the CDR3 is TGTGCCAGCAGTCGGGGACAGGGCCTTAATGAAAAACTGTTTTTT.

The rearrangement uses TRBV9 and TRBJ2-1; TRBD2 agrees at 9 bases. Germline V gene sequence: CDR1 SGDLS, CDR2 YYNGEE. There are 19 residues in the CDR3. Trimming removed 0 bases from V and 6 bases from J; junction bases left unmatched: 16. In DNA form, the CDR3 reads TGTGCCAGCAGCGTAGCGGCGGGAGGGCCTCTTCAGCTCTCCAATGAGCAGTTCTTC. Translation: CASSVAAGGPLQLSNEQFF.

This clone was seen just once. V is TRBV2 and J is TRBJ1-1; 11 bases align to TRBD1. From germline, CDR1 is SNHLY and CDR2 FYNNEI. V lost 7 bases, J lost 5 bases, and 6 bases stayed unmatched. This CDR3 region has 14 residues. The CDR3 sequence: CASTKGQGGTEAFF. The CDR3 nucleotides are TGTGCCAGCACTAAGGGACAGGGGGGGACTGAAGCTTTCTTT.

The gene calls are TRBV7-9 and TRBJ1-1; TRBD1 matches at 8 bases. Germline CDR1 SEHNR, CDR2 FQNEAQ (reference sequence). V lost 5 bases and J lost 10; bases outside the gene matches: 9. The CDR3 extends over 13 amino acids. CDR3 DNA sequence: TGTGCCAGCAGCCGGACAGGGAGGGTTAGAGCTTTCTTT. Encoded protein: CASSRTGRVRAFF.

The V call is TRBV7-8, the J call TRBJ2-7; possible D gene TRBD1, 5 bases. V was shortened by 5 bases and J by 1 base, with 15 bases between the two germline ends. CDR3 length: 15 amino acids. The germline V gene encodes CDR1 SGHVS and CDR2 FQNEAQ. DNA of the CDR3: TGTGCCAGCAGCCCAGTGCAGGGTAGGTCCTACGAGCAGTACTTC. Translating gives CASSPVQGRSYEQYF. Based on the CDR3 plus reference TRBV7-8 and TRBJ2-7, the full variable domain is GAGVSQSPRYKVAKRGQDVALRCDPISGHVSLFWYQQALGQGPEFLTYFQNEAQLDKSGLPSDRFFAERPEGSVSTLKIQRTQQEDSAVYLCASSPVQGRSYEQYFGPGTRLTVT.

V usage is TRBV29-1 and J usage is TRBJ2-1; 10 bases match TRBD1. Germline CDR1 and CDR2: SQVTM and ANQGSEA. The CDR3 covers 15 residues. V trimming: 6 bases; J trimming: 5 bases; junction bases outside the gene matches: 10. The chain's CDR3 is CSVNKPGQGHNEQFF. The CDR3, as DNA: TGCAGCGTGAACAAGCCGGGACAGGGGCACAATGAGCAGTTCTTC.

The V and J genes are TRBV18 and TRBJ1-1; 10 nucleotides line up with TRBD1. The germline gives CDR1 KGHSH, CDR2 LQKENI. The CDR3 runs 16 residues. V was clipped by 1 base and J by 3 bases; unmatched bases: 5. In nucleotides, the CDR3 is TGTGCCAGCTCACCACTCGAAGGACAGGGGGACACTGAAGCTTTCTTT. This codes for CASSPLEGQGDTEAFF.

The chain employs TRBV11-3 and TRBJ2-1, with TRBD2 matching 16 bases. V shed 5 bases, J shed 9 bases, and the junction held 7 bases outside the gene matches. The germline V gene encodes CDR1 SGHNT and CDR2 YENEEA. The CDR3 length is 16 residues. CDR3 DNA sequence: TGTGCCAGCAGCCCCGGGACTAGCGGGGGGGCCGGTGAGCAGTTCTTC. This gives the protein CASSPGTSGGAGEQFF. The entire variable domain, with the rest obtained from reference TRBV11-3 and TRBJ2-1, is as follows: EAGVVQSPRYKIIEKKQPVAFWCNPISGHNTLYWYLQNLGQGPELLIRYENEEAVDDSQLPKDRFSAERLKGVDSTLKIQPAELGDSAVYLCASSPGTSGGAGEQFFGPGTRLTVL.

The V gene is TRBV2, the J gene TRBJ2-3; TRBD1 aligns across 7 bases. CDR3 length: 12 residues. Losses at the gene ends were 5 bases for V and 12 bases for J; bases not matched to a gene: 8. Germline assignment: CDR1 SNHLY and CDR2 FYNNEI. CDR3 residues: CASSFDRVSQYF. The CDR3 nucleotides are TGTGCCAGCAGTTTTGACAGGGTCTCCCAGTATTTT.

This chain connects TRBV7-2 to TRBJ1-5; TRBD1 aligns across 10 bases. Germline CDR1 and CDR2: SGHTA and FQGNSA. V gave up 5 bases and J gave up 1 base; unmatched junction bases: 8. The CDR3 contains 17 residues. The CDR3 reads CASSLGTGVLSNQPQHF. In DNA form, the CDR3 reads TGTGCCAGCAGCCTCGGGACAGGGGTCTTAAGCAATCAGCCCCAGCATTTT.